This T cell receptor (beta chain) appears in the sequencing data of a study of shared clonotypes between healthy human individuals. General observations from the study: Naive subsets, compared against memory subsets, generally had larger estimated richness values. Non-shared clonotypes had lower generation probabilities than those shared by all four donors.

About this clone itself: The antigen is unknown.

It was CD45RO-negative cells, positively selected for CCR7, that made up naive CD8 cells, with terminally differentiated effector memory CD45RA+ cells excluded. Those who donated were healthy HIV-negative adults, with no recent acute infections or vaccinations reported. Clones were read by immunoSEQ multiplex PCR, and TCRdb kept only the in-frame ones, dropping some. The repertoire has about 2.2 million clones, around 93% of them found once; the top ten carry 1.5% to 2%. The TCR sequence derives from a man aged 18 to 29 in good health. Some clones in this sample may be carry-over from other donors' samples. Source material: naive CD8+ T cells from PBMCs.

This chain's CDR3 is CASSLAEDEQFF. CDR3 nucleotide sequence: TGTGCCAGCAGCTTAGCAGAGGATGAGCAGTTCTTC. The V and J genes are TRBV7-9 and TRBJ2-1; D not certain. Germline assignment: CDR1 SEHNR and CDR2 FQNEAQ (reference sequence). This CDR3 contains 12 residues. Trimming took off 0 bases at V and 8 bases at J, with 5 bases between the two ends.